This T cell receptor (beta chain) was profiled in a study of cytomegalovirus exposure and HLA in healthy donors. Study-level findings and limits: Among immune exposure information, only CMV serostatus was available.

It was with 60 Vbeta and 13 Jbeta primers that the PCR ran. Sequencing used immunoSEQ multiplex PCR; TCRdb keeps in-frame clones, though not all of them. Of 150,000 to 250,000 clones listed, approximately 83% are singletons. Germline V gives CDR1 LNHNV, CDR2 YYDKDF (reference sequence). The CDR3 extends over 15 amino acids. V was shortened by 1 base and J by 0 bases, with 10 bases between the two germline ends. This clone showed up just once. Its matching antigen is unknown. The chain uses TRBV15 and TRBJ2-7, with unresolved D. This clonotype was obtained from a boy between 2 and 10 years old in good health and CMV-seronegative. The sequenced material came from PBMCs. In nucleotides, the CDR3 is TGTGCCACCAGCAGAGTTCCCCGGAGCTCCTACGAGCAGTACTTC. Amino acid sequence: CATSRVPRSSYEQYF. The entire variable domain, with the rest obtained from reference TRBV15 and TRBJ2-7, is as follows: DAMVIQNPRYQVTQFGKPVTLSCSQTLNHNVMYWYQQKSSQAPKLLFHYYDKDFNNEADTPDNFQSRRPNTSFCFLDIRSPGLGDTAMYLCATSRVPRSSYEQYFGPGTRLTVT.